This entry lists 16 T cell receptor beta chains sequenced from one sample in a study of somatic mutations in cytotoxic T cells in rheumatoid arthritis. Sequencing used immunoSEQ multiplex PCR; TCRdb keeps in-frame clones, though not all of them. The sample lists about 30,000 clones, more than 75% occurring once. What was sequenced was CD8+ T cells sorted from blood. These receptors all stem from an adult with rheumatoid arthritis.

The V call is TRBV6-1, the J call TRBJ2-1; D is unclear. The germline gives CDR1 MNHNS, CDR2 SASEGT. The CDR3 loop spans 12 amino acids. V was clipped by 6 bases and J by 10 bases, with 13 bases between them. The CDR3: CASRRAPREQFF. CDR3 sequence (DNA): TGTGCCAGCAGGAGAGCCCCGAGGGAGCAGTTCTTC.

This chain joins TRBV2 and TRBJ1-6; D is possibly TRBD1 (5 bases). V was shortened by 6 bases and J by 6 bases, with 12 bases between the two germline ends. Looked up from germline, CDR1 is SNHLY and CDR2 is FYNNEI. The CDR3 runs to 14 residues. The CDR3 reads CASRGSGVNSPLHF. CDR3 bases: TGTGCCAGCAGAGGGTCGGGGGTTAATTCACCCCTCCACTTT.

About this clone itself: At one end the junction does not follow the germline gene, possibly because of a read error. The chain carries TRBV7-7 and TRBJ2-5, with a weak D call TRBD2 (6 bases). This CDR3 has 13 amino acids. The germline CDR1 and CDR2 sequences are SSHAT and FNYEAQ (reference sequence). The chain's CDR3 is CASSPGPTGAQYF. CDR3 nucleotides: TGTGCTAGCAGCCCTGGACCGACGGGGGCCCAGTACTTC.

The sample holds a few counts of this clone. The chain carries TRBV4-3 and TRBJ1-1; TRBD1 agrees at 11 bases. The CDR3 has 14 residues. V lost 4 bases to trimming and J lost 7 bases; unmatched junction nucleotides: 5. The V gene's germline CDR1 is LGHNA and CDR2 YSLEER. In DNA, the CDR3 is TGCGCCAGCAGCCTAGGGACAGGGGGGCGTGAAGCTTTCTTT. Its translation: CASSLGTGGREAFF.

Only a few counts were recorded for this clone. This chain uses TRBV2 with TRBJ1-2, with D hard to call. V was clipped by 7 bases and J by 4 bases, with 13 bases between them. From germline, CDR1 is SNHLY and CDR2 FYNNEI. There are 13 residues in the CDR3. The CDR3 sequence is CASTSGPLYGYTF. The CDR3 DNA follows: TGTGCCAGCACCTCCGGACCCCTCTATGGCTACACCTTC.

CDR3 sequence: CASSLSPPQGNTEAFF. In DNA form, the CDR3 reads TGTGCCAGCAGCCTGTCTCCCCCGCAGGGGAACACTGAAGCTTTCTTT. V gene TRBV16 combines with J gene TRBJ1-1; perhaps TRBD1 as D (5 bases). This CDR3 has 16 residues. The V gene's germline CDR1 is KGHSY and CDR2 FQNENV. The V gene lost 4 bases and the J gene lost 1 base, with 16 bases spanning the gap.

The rearrangement links TRBV5-1 to TRBJ2-1, with 8 nucleotides matching TRBD1. Germline V gene lookup returns CDR1 SGHRS and CDR2 YFSETQ. CDR3 length: 17 amino acids. Trimming cost V 0 bases and J 4 bases; bases outside gene matches: 9. CDR3 region: CASSLGRGTGPYNEQFF. The CDR3 DNA sequence: TGCGCCAGCAGCTTGGGGAGGGGGACAGGACCGTACAATGAGCAGTTCTTC.

J is TRBJ2-3 and V is TRBV4-1; D is perhaps TRBD2 (5 bases). Germline-derived CDR1 and CDR2 are MGHRA and YSYEKL. Trimming pared 7 bases from V and 1 base from J, leaving 9 bases between. CDR3 length: 13 amino acids. CDR3 protein: CASTAGRTDTQYF. In DNA form, the CDR3 reads TGCGCCAGCACCGCGGGCCGCACAGATACGCAGTATTTT.

This chain links TRBV7-8 with TRBJ2-1, with 11 bases lining up with TRBD2. The junction had 14 bases not matched to a gene; V was cut back by 0 bases and J by 7 bases. The length of the CDR3 is 19 residues. Germline V lookup: CDR1 SGHVS, CDR2 FQNEAQ. In nucleotides, the CDR3 is TGTGCCAGCAGCTTAGCACCCATTACTGGACTAGCGGGTACGAATGAGCAGTTCTTC. It is translated as CASSLAPITGLAGTNEQFF.

This chain connects TRBV30 to TRBJ2-5, with D hard to call. Trimming took off 0 bases at V and 1 base at J, with 9 bases between the two ends. Germline loops: CDR1 GTSNPN, CDR2 SVGIG (reference sequence). There are 14 residues in the CDR3. This CDR3 reads CAWSVLTVQETQYF. The CDR3 DNA sequence: TGTGCCTGGAGTGTACTAACGGTCCAAGAGACCCAGTACTTC.

This clone appeared once. The rearrangement uses TRBV5-1 and TRBJ1-1; no reliable D call. Germline CDR1 is SGHRS and CDR2 is YFSETQ. V lost 5 bases, J lost 0 bases, and 11 bases lay in between. This CDR3 is built from 14 residues. CDR3 protein: CASRYNAVNTEAFF. In DNA, the CDR3 is TGCGCCAGCAGGTATAACGCAGTGAACACTGAAGCTTTCTTT.

The V and J genes are TRBV28 and TRBJ2-1, with 7 bases matching TRBD1. Germline V gene lookup returns CDR1 MDHEN and CDR2 SYDVKM. The CDR3 consists of 14 residues. Germline trimming cut 2 bases from V and 11 bases from J; bases unmatched to any gene: 9. DNA of the CDR3: TGTGCCAGCAGTTTAGGGTGGGGACAGAAACAGCAGTTCTTC. Translation gives CASSLGWGQKQQFF.

A few counts support this clone. The gene calls are TRBV7-9 and TRBJ1-2; D remains ambiguous. This CDR3 has 13 residues. V lost 8 bases and J lost 1, with 11 bases in between. Germline V CDR1 and CDR2: SEHNR, FQNEAQ (reference sequence). The CDR3 bases are TGTGCCAGCCCTAGCGGCGATAACTATGGCTACACCTTC. Translation: CASPSGDNYGYTF.

This rearrangement joins TRBV25-1 to TRBJ2-5, with TRBD1 matching over 7 bases. J lost 5 bases, V lost 0 bases, and 3 bases had no gene match. CDR1 MGHDK and CDR2 SYGVNS come from the germline V gene. There are 14 residues in the CDR3. The CDR3 reads CASSEYRGWETQYF. The CDR3 DNA is TGTGCCAGCAGTGAATACAGGGGGTGGGAGACCCAGTACTTC.

The chain combines TRBV14 with TRBJ2-1; tentatively, D is TRBD1 or TRBD2 (5 bases each). This CDR3 comprises 15 residues. Trimming took off 1 base at V and 6 bases at J, with 13 bases between the two ends. Germline V CDR1 and CDR2: SGHDN, FVKESK. CDR3 sequence: CASSQAGKRGNEQFF. The CDR3 DNA follows: TGTGCCAGCAGCCAAGCGGGGAAAAGGGGCAATGAGCAGTTCTTC.

V is TRBV11-3 and J is TRBJ2-1; no clear D. Per germline, CDR1 SGHNT and CDR2 YENEEA. The length of the CDR3 is 13 residues. V dropped 4 bases and J dropped 4 bases, with 8 bases sitting between them. The chain's CDR3 is CASSYLLYNEQFF. The CDR3 coding sequence is TGTGCCAGCAGCTACCTCTTATACAATGAGCAGTTCTTC.